The clone carrying this T cell receptor beta chain has ten or more counts. Its antigen is unknown. TCRdb re-called the multiplex PCR reads through MiXCR, storing one row per CDR3 protein. This table holds around 290,000 distinct CDR3 sequences, more than 30% found once. This entry comes from a study of breast tumors, draining lymph nodes, adjacent tissues. Overall study results and limits: Tumor TCR diversity was below lymph nodes but above nontumor tissue. Most tumor T cells seemingly derive from lymph node, then expand in tumor. Luminal-like breast cancer showed significantly higher tumor–nontumor repertoire similarity than basal-like. That most tumor T cells come from lymph nodes remained unproven.

Trimming removed 7 bases from V and 1 base from J, with 11 bases in between. The CDR3 runs 14 residues. Germline values: CDR1 SNHLY, CDR2 FYNNEI. Samples came from axillary lymph nodes draining the breast cancer. Sequencing was performed on axillary lymph node tissue. This chain connects TRBV2 to TRBJ2-1; tentative D call: TRBD1 (5 bases). The source is a female donor with breast cancer. Some clones in this sample may be carry-over from other donors' samples. The CDR3 protein is CASTRTRSYNEQFF. CDR3 DNA sequence: TGTGCCAGCACCCGGACAAGGTCCTACAATGAGCAGTTCTTC. The full variable domain, its missing parts supplied by reference TRBV2 and TRBJ2-1, is EPEVTQTPSHQVTQMGQEVILRCVPISNHLYFYWYRQILGQKVEFLVSFYNNEISEKSEIFDDQFSVERPDGSNFTLKIRSTKLEDSAMYFCASTRTRSYNEQFFGPGTRLTVL.